The source of this TCR beta chain is a study of cytomegalovirus exposure and HLA in healthy donors. Primers for the PCR totalled 60 Vbeta and 13 Jbeta. Per the original methods: Later analysis identified 80 million to 90 million unique TCR beta chains, about 10 million shared. Data came from immunoSEQ multiplex PCR; TCRdb stores just in-frame clones and leaves some out. The D gene and trimming were derived from the DNA, and the V and J assignments and clone size from that table. The data contain roughly 200,000 clones, around 79% of them seen just once; the ten biggest clones take up nearly 4.5%. The germline V and J ends were trimmed by 7 bases and 1 base, with 10 bases remaining between them. The CDR3 runs to 12 residues. Germline-derived CDR1 and CDR2 are SQVTM and ANQGSEA. As for this clone: Its antigen remains unidentified.

Regarding the study as a whole: Several of the most significant clusters appeared linked to common viral pathogens, based on a later analysis. The productive fraction for most TCR beta V segments was about 87% or about 30% in an earlier analysis. More than 15,000 TCR beta sequences were associated with HLA alleles at 0.05 false discovery rate in a later analysis.

Sequenced sample: PBMCs. The V gene is TRBV29-1, the J gene TRBJ1-1; the D gene is possibly TRBD1 (6 bases). The sequence was collected from a woman younger than 45 in good health and CMV-seropositive. The CDR3 sequence is CSGTTGNTEAFF. The CDR3 DNA sequence: TGCAGCGGTACGACAGGGAACACTGAAGCTTTCTTT.